This record looks at one TCR beta chain sequence and its context. Its target is not known. A process of 5'RACE template switching, which added a universal primer site and UMIs, was used to make TCR cDNA. TCRdb redid the calling of the 5' RACE reads with MiXCR, one entry per CDR3 protein. The table lists a few hundred thousand distinct CDR3 sequences, roughly 8.3% of them singletons, with roughly a sixth in the top ten. The data derive from a study of T cells after yellow fever vaccination. General study points: Reappearance after the booster was observed for most primary-vaccination clones (96% CD4, roughly 90% CD8). A weaker but faster secondary response was observed, peaking on day 5 versus 15.

Trimming removed 7 bases at V and 0 bases at J, with 17 bases between. Looked up from germline, CDR1 is DFQATT and CDR2 is SNEGSKA (reference sequence). CDR3 length equals 15 residues. The sequence was collected from a man aged 18 to 35 who received the YFV17D yellow fever vaccine. Sequences were derived from PBMCs, sampled roughly 45 days after the first yellow fever vaccination. The chain employs TRBV20-1 and TRBJ2-3; possible D gene TRBD1, 5 bases. DNA for the CDR3: TGCAGTGTCAGGGCAGGCCCGGCTAGCACAGATACGCAGTATTTT. Amino acids: CSVRAGPASTDTQYF.